This TCR beta chain is drawn from a study of beta chain features in type 1 diabetes. General study points: People with Type 1 diabetes carried modestly yet significantly shorter TCRB CDR3s in all four CD4+ subsets.

Sequenced material consisted of expressed TCRB transcripts (all of the isolated RNA was reverse transcribed). Generated by immunoSEQ multiplex PCR, the TCRdb table keeps only in-frame clones and is missing some. In the table there are some 270,000 clones, approximately 10% of which are singletons. In regard to this clone: Antigen specificity is unknown.

This CDR3 contains 15 residues. V was clipped by 2 bases and J by 2 bases, with 12 bases between them. Germline CDR1 reads KGHSH; CDR2 reads LQKENI. The sequenced material came from naive CD4+ T cells from blood. The chain couples TRBV18 to TRBJ2-5; D remains unclear. This clonotype originated in a man aged 30-40 years with type 1 diabetes. The CDR3 spells CASSPFPQTQETQYF. The CDR3 coding sequence is TGTGCCAGCTCACCATTTCCACAGACACAAGAGACCCAGTACTTC.